The sample holds a few counts of the clone carrying this T cell receptor beta chain. Its specificity is not known. This sample is drawn from a study of cytomegalovirus exposure and HLA in healthy donors. Study conclusions and caveats: V- and J-gene trimming in TCR beta was tied to a missense DCLRE1C variant by an analysis performed later.

The CDR3 extends over 16 amino acids. V was pared by 5 bases and J by 1 base, with 8 bases of the junction left unmatched. Per the germline V gene, CDR1 is LNHDA and CDR2 is SQIVND (reference sequence). Researchers ran the PCR with 60 Vbeta and 13 Jbeta primers. The data were produced by immunoSEQ multiplex PCR, yet TCRdb's version contains in-frame clones alone and is incomplete. Here the sample spans around 170,000 clones, 80% to 85% being singletons. V is TRBV19 and J is TRBJ1-2; TRBD1 matches 9 bases. The clonotype was recovered from a man in his forties or fifties in good health and CMV-seropositive. Sequencing was performed on PBMCs. The CDR3: CASSSPGTGLNYGYTF. DNA of the CDR3: TGTGCCAGTAGTTCACCCGGGACAGGGCTTAACTATGGCTACACCTTC.